This T cell receptor (beta chain) was retrieved from a study of shared clonotypes between healthy human individuals. Genomic DNA (from each subset) was split evenly across several immunoSEQ plates. Profiling relied on immunoSEQ multiplex PCR, and the TCRdb table lists in-frame clones only, not all of them. This sample carries roughly 770,000 clones, roughly 96% of them seen once, and the ten largest clones take under 0.3%. This clone was counted a single time. Its target is not known. Naive CD8 cells were CD45RO-negative, positively selected for CCR7, excluding terminally differentiated effector memory CD45RA+ cells. Study observations and caveats: In contrast to clonotypes shared by all four donors, non-shared clonotypes had lower generation probabilities. Measured sharing among donors was expected to vary with sequencing depth. Large depth notwithstanding, sorted-subset sequencing proved incomplete by rarefaction.

The material sequenced was naive CD8+ T cells sorted from blood. The sequence came from a man aged 25 to 40 in good health.

DNA for the CDR3: TGTGCCAGCACACGCGGGGGTAGCTTCGCAGATACGCAGTATTTT. Protein: CASTRGGSFADTQYF. The chain combines TRBV7-8 with TRBJ2-3, with 7 bases lining up with TRBD2. This CDR3 spans 15 amino acids. The trim removed 7 bases at V and 4 bases at J, leaving 11 bases unmatched. The germline gives CDR1 SGHVS, CDR2 FQNEAQ.